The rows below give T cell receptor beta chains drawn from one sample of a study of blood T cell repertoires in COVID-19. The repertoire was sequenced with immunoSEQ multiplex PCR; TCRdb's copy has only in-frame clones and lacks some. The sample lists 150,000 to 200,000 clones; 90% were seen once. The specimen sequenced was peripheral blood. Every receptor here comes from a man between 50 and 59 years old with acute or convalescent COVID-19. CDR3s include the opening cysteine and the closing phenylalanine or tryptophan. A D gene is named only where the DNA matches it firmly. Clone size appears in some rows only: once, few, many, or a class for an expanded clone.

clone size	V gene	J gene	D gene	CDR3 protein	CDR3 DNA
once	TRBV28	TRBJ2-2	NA	CASSLFRGDTGELFF	TGTGCCAGCAGTTTATTCAGGGGGGACACCGGGGAGCTGTTTTTT
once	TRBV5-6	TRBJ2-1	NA	CASSRLVSGYNEQFF	TGTGCCAGCAGCCGCCTAGTCTCTGGGTACAATGAGCAGTTCTTC
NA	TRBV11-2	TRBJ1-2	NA	CASSPAGYYGYTF	TGTGCCAGCAGCCCAGCGGGGTACTATGGCTACACCTTC
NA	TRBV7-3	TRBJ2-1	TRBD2	CASSLNSGRPNEQFF	TGTGCCAGCAGCTTAAATAGCGGGAGACCTAATGAGCAGTTCTTC
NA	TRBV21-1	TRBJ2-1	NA	CASNEAGYELSGQFF	TGTGCCAGCAACGAGGCAGGGTATGAGCTTAGCGGGCAGTTCTTC
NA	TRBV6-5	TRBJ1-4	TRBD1	CASSNRDRVGKLFF	TGTGCCAGCAGCAACCGGGACAGGGTGGGAAAACTGTTTTTT
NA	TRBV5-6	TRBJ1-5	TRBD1	CASSTLQGDRSNQPQHF	TGTGCCAGCAGCACATTACAGGGGGATAGGAGCAATCAGCCCCAGCATTTT
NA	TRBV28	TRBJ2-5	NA	CASSLSGEGTQYF	TGTGCCAGCAGTTTGTCAGGGGAAGGGACCCAGTACTTC
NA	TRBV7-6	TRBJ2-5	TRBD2	CASSLGGLAGAETQYF	TGTGCCAGCAGCTTAGGGGGTCTAGCGGGGGCGGAGACCCAGTACTTC
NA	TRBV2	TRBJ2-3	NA	CASITGTFLTDTQYF	TGTGCCAGCATTACCGGGACTTTTCTCACAGATACGCAGTATTTT
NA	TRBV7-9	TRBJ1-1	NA	CASSPPPSLPNTEAFF	TGTGCCAGCAGCCCCCCTCCCAGTTTGCCGAACACTGAAGCTTTCTTT
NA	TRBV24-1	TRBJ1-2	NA	CATSDRRGPLNYGYTF	TGTGCCACCAGTGACCGGCGGGGACCACTAAACTATGGCTACACCTTC